Presented here are 16 T cell receptor beta chains from one specimen sequenced in a study of cytomegalovirus exposure and HLA in healthy donors. The study ran its PCR with 60 Vbeta and 13 Jbeta primers. Assay used: immunoSEQ multiplex PCR; TCRdb lists only in-frame clones, some missing. The table lists 150,000 to 200,000 clones, about 80% of them singletons. The sample consisted of PBMCs. Every receptor here comes from a boy aged 5-17 years in good health and CMV-seronegative.

This chain uses TRBV7-9 with TRBJ1-1; D not certain. CDR1 and CDR2 (germline): SEHNR, FQNEAQ (reference sequence). The CDR3 is 12 residues long. Trimming took 3 bases from V and 3 from J, leaving 5 bases between them. The CDR3 loop is CASSFGYTEAFF. In DNA form, the CDR3 reads TGTGCCAGCAGCTTCGGTTACACTGAAGCTTTCTTT.

The chain uses TRBV6-5 and TRBJ1-4, with D perhaps TRBD1 (6 bases). V lost 2 bases and J lost 12, with 16 bases in between. The germline CDR1 and CDR2 sequences are MNHEY and SVGAGI. This CDR3 has 14 amino acids. The DNA of the CDR3 is TGTGCCAGCAGTTACCGAGGGGGAGAATGGGAACTGTTTTTT. Translating gives CASSYRGGEWELFF.

The chain combines TRBV4-1 with TRBJ1-1, with D unclear. This CDR3 is 15 amino acids long. Trimming cost V 0 bases and J 3 bases, with 11 bases left between them. Germline V gene data show CDR1 as MGHRA and CDR2 as YSYEKL. The CDR3 nucleotides read TGCGCCAGCAGCCAAGAATGGAGGGAAGACACTGAAGCTTTCTTT. It is translated as CASSQEWREDTEAFF.

In regard to this clone: One end of the junction varies from germline; a read error may be responsible. The V call is TRBV14, the J call TRBJ2-7; 10 bases fit TRBD1. The CDR3 covers 16 residues. Germline values: CDR1 SGHDN, CDR2 FVKESK. The CDR3 bases are TGTGCCAGCAGCCCGACCAGCTGGGACAGGGGATACGGGCAGTACTTC. Translation gives CASSPTSWDRGYGQYF. Supplemented by reference TRBV14 and TRBJ2-7, the full variable domain reads EAGVTQFPSHSVIEKGQTVTLRCDPISGHDNLYWYRRVMGKEIKFLLHFVKESKQDESGMPNNRFLAERTGGTYSTLKVQPAELEDSGVYFCASSPTSWDRGYGQYFGPGTRLTVT.

The chain links TRBV6-6 to TRBJ2-5, with 7 bases lining up with TRBD1. The J call may not be correct, given that the DNA end is closer to TRBJ2-7. In germline, CDR1 is MNHNY, CDR2 SVGAGI (reference sequence). The CDR3 spans 13 residues. The CDR3 sequence is CASSYGTDYEQYF. In nucleotides, the CDR3 is TGTGCCAGCAGTTACGGGACAGACTACGAGCAGTACTTC.

In its sample, this clone was seen once. An end of the junction differs from the germline gene, which may be a read error. The CDR3 region has the DNA TGTTCCAGCGGGCGCTCTCGAGAGACCCAGTACTTC. It is translated as CSSGRSRETQYF. V gene TRBV7-9 combines with J gene TRBJ2-5; D perhaps matches TRBD2 (6 bases). Germline V lookup: CDR1 SEHNR, CDR2 FQNEAQ (reference sequence). This CDR3 is built from 12 residues.

This chain links TRBV11-3 with TRBJ1-1, with 10 bases that match TRBD1. V dropped 5 bases and J dropped 2; count of bases not matched to a gene: 5. Germline V gene lookup returns CDR1 SGHNT and CDR2 YENEEA. The CDR3 is made up of 15 amino acids. The CDR3 DNA follows: TGTGCCAGCAGCGCATGGACAGGGGGTAACACTGAAGCTTTCTTT. This encodes CASSAWTGGNTEAFF.

The genes are TRBV6-5 and TRBJ1-4; perhaps TRBD1 as D (6 bases). Germline V gives CDR1 MNHEY, CDR2 SVGAGI. Trimming removed 6 bases at V and 8 bases at J, with 16 bases between. The CDR3 totals 14 residues. The CDR3 DNA is TGTGCCAGCAGACCCCAGGGGTTAAAAGAAAAACTGTTTTTT. As protein: CASRPQGLKEKLFF.

The chain is built from TRBV6-1 and TRBJ1-5, with D tentatively TRBD1 (5 bases). The germline V gene has CDR1 MNHNS and CDR2 SASEGT. V shed 1 base and J shed 2 bases, with 15 bases lying between them. CDR3 length equals 17 residues. CDR3 loop: CASSEGLGLSGNQPQHF. In DNA, the CDR3 is TGTGCCAGCAGTGAAGGGCTGGGGCTATCGGGCAATCAGCCCCAGCATTTT.

CDR3 protein: CASSGQGKNIQYF. The CDR3 DNA reads TGTGCCAGTAGTGGACAGGGCAAAAACATTCAGTACTTC. This chain connects TRBV19 to TRBJ2-4; 8 nucleotides align to TRBD1. V was clipped by 5 bases and J by 3 bases; unmatched bases: 0. Germline values: CDR1 LNHDA, CDR2 SQIVND (reference sequence). The CDR3 contains 13 residues.

The CDR3 is CASSSIAGASWGNEQFF. The CDR3 DNA reads as TGTGCCAGCAGCTCAATAGCGGGAGCCTCCTGGGGGAATGAGCAGTTCTTC. J is TRBJ2-1 and V is TRBV13; 9 nucleotides align to TRBD2. The CDR3 sequence is 17 residues long. Germline trimming cut 4 bases from V and 7 bases from J; bases unmatched to any gene: 14. Germline assignment: CDR1 PRHDT and CDR2 FYEKMQ (reference sequence).

The V and J genes are TRBV7-3 and TRBJ2-3, with a possible D match to TRBD2 (6 bases). V was cut by 5 bases and J by 4 bases, with 10 bases left in between. Germline loops: CDR1 SGHTA, CDR2 FQGTGA. This CDR3 comprises 13 residues. CDR3 sequence (DNA): TGTGCCAGCAGCAGCGGAGGGGCAGATACGCAGTATTTT. Translation gives CASSSGGADTQYF. Together with reference TRBV7-3 and TRBJ2-3, the CDR3 gives the full variable domain: GAGVSQTPSNKVTEKGKYVELRCDPISGHTALYWYRQSLGQGPEFLIYFQGTGAADDSGLPNDRFFAVRPEGSVSTLKIQRTERGDSAVYLCASSSGGADTQYFGPGTRLTVL.

The rearrangement links TRBV7-2 to TRBJ2-1; 7 nucleotides agree with TRBD2. The CDR3 runs to 14 residues. With V trimmed by 1 base and J by 7 bases, 4 bases remained unmatched. Germline assignment: CDR1 SGHTA and CDR2 FQGNSA. For the CDR3, the DNA is TGTGCCAGCAGCTTAGATCCTAGCGGTAATGAGCAGTTCTTC. Encoded protein: CASSLDPSGNEQFF.

The V and J genes are TRBV5-8 and TRBJ1-4; D is possibly TRBD1 (6 bases). From germline, CDR1 is SGHTS and CDR2 YDEGEE. The CDR3 has 15 amino acids. The ends were cut back, 1 base at V and 1 base at J, with 8 bases in the middle. CDR3 DNA: TGTGCCAGCAGCTTGCAGGGGCTAACTAATGAAAAACTGTTTTTT. Translation gives CASSLQGLTNEKLFF.

The rearrangement joins TRBV4-3 to TRBJ1-2, with D uncertain. Trimming cost V 5 bases and J 0 bases, with 13 bases left between them. Germline V lookup: CDR1 LGHNA, CDR2 YSLEER. There are 15 residues in the CDR3. The chain's CDR3 is CASSKSMGSNYGYTF. The CDR3 DNA is TGCGCCAGCAGCAAAAGTATGGGCTCTAACTATGGCTACACCTTC.

V usage is TRBV6-4 and J usage is TRBJ2-7; 10 positions match TRBD2. V gave up 3 bases and J gave up 5 bases; unmatched junction bases: 7. The germline CDR1 and CDR2 sequences are MRHNA and SNTAGT. This CDR3 region has 15 residues. As DNA, the CDR3 is TGTGCCAGCAGTGAGGAACTAGCGGGGTTCCACGAGCAGTACTTC. Translating it yields CASSEELAGFHEQYF.